The following is a TCR beta chain sequence with its context. The antigen it recognizes is unknown. No base qualities exist here, and no much larger clone lies one base off it. The cohort consisted of 666 healthy bone marrow donors. At the time of sampling, all cohort members were nominally healthy, though unrecorded immune exposures were likely present. The donor tested CMV seropositive, placing the donor among the approximately 290 seropositive members of the cohort. Every donor gave a peripheral blood sample, and the peripheral blood mononuclear cells from that sample were used for TCR beta sequencing. Genomic DNA extraction from the blood cell samples was performed with the Qiagen DNeasy Blood Extraction Kit. These data belong to a study of cytomegalovirus exposure and HLA in healthy donors (dated by TCRdb to about 2017). Regarding the complete study: According to an earlier analysis of 587 of the donors, some 180 million T cells yielded 117 million unique TCR beta sequences and 276 Gb of sequence data. Donor age, sex, ethnicity and CMV serostatus were collected together with the repertoire data. The study aimed to test whether cataloging public T cell receptors could reveal signatures of past pathogen exposure. The genetic ancestry cluster associated with self-reported Caucasian donors included approximately 85% of the approximately 430 genotyped donors. A later analysis re-analyzed previously published TCR beta repertoires from 600 to 850 donors and added high-resolution HLA genotyping to study TCR occurrence patterns. Every repertoire in the discovery cohort had been generated on one and the same sequencing platform. To predict cytomegalovirus infection status, the study brought together high-throughput TCR immunosequencing, statistical association of individual TCRs with disease status, and machine learning. Typing coverage differed by locus: A, B, C, DRB1 and DQB1 were typed in about 620-640 donors, DQA1 in around 500, DPA1 in approximately 610, and DPB1 in 472. Along with the approximately 650-subject first cohort, a separate validation cohort of over a hundred different subjects was used. The later analysis used no new phenotypic data to find candidate immune exposures, relying instead on TCR beta sequences and their occurrence across donors. A later genetic analysis used genome-wide SNP genotypes for about 60% of the 666 donors, treating that subset as a discovery cohort. The study profiled the T cell repertoires of more than 500 subjects by immunosequencing and related them to cytomegalovirus serostatus. Among almost 400 genotyped donors of the cohort, an average of roughly 240,000 unique TCR beta nucleotide sequences were sequenced per donor, 15% to 20% of them non-productive. Class I and class II HLA loci were covered by the typing at four-digit resolution. Several DR-DQ haplotypes were treated as single units for association and clustering because of strong linkage in the cohort. An earlier analysis of some 500 of the donors used high-throughput TCR beta sequencing to judge whether each TCR beta V gene segment behaved as functional or pseudogenic. Around 320 gigabases of sequencing data and approximately 80 million unique TCR sequences were included in an early release covering under 650 HLA-typed donors. Beyond this particular receptor, the publication reports: A later analysis associated about 17,000 TCR beta sequences with specific HLA alleles at a false discovery rate of 0.05. The 87-base-pair reads could not distinguish some IMGT-functional V segments, including TRBV6-2 and TRBV6-3, so those segments were excluded. The authors suggested that the approach could potentially be extended to other disease states and immunological phenotypes. When HLA alleles, especially DR and DQ, strongly co-occurred, attributing TCR associations to individual alleles was difficult. A later analysis found that most CMV-associated TCR beta chains appeared HLA-restricted, with HLA associations seemingly driven largely by CMV exposure. Roughly uniform sequencing depth across donors was assumed in presence/absence analyses, although this assumption may not hold. A cluster of highly shared sequence variants was judged likely to represent a technical artifact of the sequencing pipeline. Because some donors lacked HLA typing at each locus, the association tests relied only on the typed subset. While some public TCRs were present in many individuals, most TCR sequences turned up only very rarely across donors. Correlated functional status among segregating V segments might be attributable to linkage disequilibrium, but an unknown experimental factor could not be ruled out. Cytomegalovirus status was reported to be diagnosed by the classifier with high specificity and sensitivity in both the original and validation cohorts. In a later genetic analysis, a missense DCLRE1C variant was associated with V-gene and J-gene trimming of TCR beta chains, and the association was replicated in an independent cohort. A few of the identified cytomegalovirus-associated TCR beta chains were confirmed in vitro to be specific for cytomegalovirus antigens. In the study, approximately 160 TCR beta chains were listed as associated with cytomegalovirus. In an earlier analysis of around 600 of the donors, most TCR beta V segments were observed in productive rearrangements about 87% or about 30% of the time, broadly matching IMGT annotations. A further reported finding was that TCR beta sequences accurately predicted the HLA-A and HLA-B alleles for most subjects in the first cohort. A later analysis found that TCR association rates varied across HLA loci, with DRB1 alleles showing the most associated TCRs and HLA-C alleles the fewest. The earlier analysis of approximately 540 of the donors excluded approximately 17 rarely observed V segments, including chromosome 9 orphons, because counts were too low. In a later analysis, several top co-occurrence clusters were reported to appear linked to parvovirus B19, influenza, CMV and Epstein-Barr virus. The cohort was sequenced for TCR beta chains only, and without alpha or paired-chain data the features that could be detected were limited. In a later genetic analysis, fewer N-insertions in productive TCRs were reported among donors in an Asian-associated ancestry cluster than the approximately 710-donor mean. In a later analysis, HLA-associated TCR beta chains showed more clonal expansion and lower generation probabilities than non-associated chains that were equally common. The only immune exposure information available for the cohort was CMV serostatus.

Libraries were prepared through the immunoSEQ multiplex PCR assay. A mixture of 60 forward primers for TCR Vbeta segments and 13 reverse primers for TCR Jbeta segments was used in the multiplex PCR. A multiplex PCR assay on genomic DNA amplified the CDR3 region of rearranged TCR beta genes. On the Illumina HiSeq System, the amplified TCR beta libraries were sequenced as 87-base-pair reads. The paper's data handling went like this. In a later analysis, 70 million to 95 million unique TCR beta chains were counted across the 500 to 850 repertoires, and around 10 million of these chains were shared by at least two donors. Raw reads were error-corrected and collapsed into unique sequences with a nearest-neighbor algorithm that merged closely related sequences to remove PCR and sequencing errors. Alignment of CDR3 sequences to IMGT reference sequences was used to assign V, D and J gene segments. For a sequence to be retained, a match of at least six nucleotides to both a V gene segment and a J gene segment was required. A rearrangement counted as productive if the CDR3 had no stop codons and remained in frame with V and J, and every other rearrangement counted as non-productive. CDR3 was defined according to IMGT convention as the region running from the second conserved V-encoded cysteine to the conserved J-encoded phenylalanine. The earlier analysis of about 610 of the donors excluded any sequence lacking an unambiguous match to a single V gene segment. In an earlier analysis of approximately 500 of the donors, a V segment was called functional when productive rearrangements were above 56.7%, and segregating when the standard deviation between donors exceeded 5%. A statistical classification framework was built for diagnosing cytomegalovirus status from the catalog of TCR beta chain sequences. In a later analysis, V and J genes were assigned by comparing TCR nucleotide sequences against IMGT/GENE-DB human TR gene sequences. Using the TCRdist pipeline, a later analysis assigned CDR3 sequences along with most-parsimonious VDJ recombination scenarios. In a later analysis, each TCR beta chain was defined by its CDR3 amino acid sequence together with its V-gene family, and reads lacking a unique V-gene family were excluded. As a way to deal with suspected cross-contamination and a sequencing artifact, a later analysis dropped under 600 nucleotide sequences that were highly shared and had low generation probability. A later analysis calculated a clonal expansion index for each public chain from normalized within-repertoire ranks of inferred template counts. In a later analysis, generation probabilities were computed with a VDJ recombination model fitted to out-of-frame rearrangements, and the resulting probabilities were checked against IGoR. Hypergeometric tests were used in a later analysis to score TCR-TCR, TCR-HLA and TCR-CMV co-occurrence, with a repertoire-size bias correction applied to the TCR pairs. In a later analysis, false discovery rates were estimated by permuting HLA or CMV assignments 20 times. In a later analysis, co-occurring TCRs were grouped using DBSCAN, with TCRdist sequence similarity added in when clustering inside HLA-allele-positive subsets. Repertoires with fewer than 30,000 or more than 120,000 public chains were left out of co-occurrence clustering, as were a handful of repertoires with anomalous nucleotide sharing. Entries here come from immuneACCESS through TCRdb and include only in-frame sequences with V and J called. Some clones fail to appear in such tables; in the studies checked, an unresolved V gene covers under half of the shortfall, and the cause of the remainder is unknown. The V and J calls and the clone size are those of that table, but D and trimming were determined from the DNA. The sample table holds some 150,000 clones, of which 60% to 80% were seen once. Together, the top ten hold approximately 3.7% of the sample.

The CDR3, cysteine through phenylalanine, is 14 amino acids long. The kept DNA is CDR3 alone, 42 bases in frame from the first base. The germline V gene yields SGHTA for CDR1 and FQGNSA for CDR2. V is trimmed back by 7 bases and J by 2 bases, and the junction contains 8 bases that no gene match accounts for. The origin of this receptor is a man aged 25 to 40 in good health and CMV-seropositive. Rearrangement joined TRBV7-2 to TRBJ2-7, with TRBD1 identical over 7 junction bases. What was sequenced was PBMCs. The encoded CDR3 is CASKTPGQTYEQYF. The base sequence is TGTGCCAGCAAAACCCCGGGACAGACCTACGAGCAGTACTTC.